Listed below are T cell receptor beta chains from one sample, sequenced in a study of radiation and T cells in renal cell carcinoma. TCRdb's copy holds only in-frame clones and misses some; the assay was immunoSEQ multiplex PCR. The sample includes 120,000 to 150,000 clones, roughly 90% of them seen just once. The starting material was blood, obtained from a patient whose treatment included radiotherapy and nephrectomy. These receptors all stem from a woman aged 50 to 60 with renal cell carcinoma. CDR3s include the opening cysteine and the closing phenylalanine or tryptophan. A D gene is named only where the DNA matches it firmly. Size values are once, few and many counts, or a class for expanded clones, and some rows have none.

TRBV30,NA,once,TRBJ2-7,TGTGCCTGGAACGGGAGATCGACCTACGAGCAGTACTTC,CAWNGRSTYEQYF
TRBV5-4,NA,NA,TRBJ2-7,TGTGCCAGCAGTCCCCCGGGACCGAACTCGGAGCAGTACTTC,CASSPPGPNSEQYF
TRBV7-9,NA,NA,TRBJ1-2,TGTGCCAGCTCTCGACCTGAGTATGGCTACACCTTC,CASSRPEYGYTF
TRBV5-4,NA,NA,TRBJ1-1,TGTGCCAGCAGGGAGATGAACACTGAAGCTTTCTTT,CASREMNTEAFF
TRBV6-1,NA,few,TRBJ1-5,TGTGCCAGCAAAGAGGTTGGGCCCCAGCATTTT,CASKEVGPQHF
TRBV5-1,TRBD1,NA,TRBJ1-4,TGCGCCAGCAGCTTGCAGGGACAGCCTAATGAAAAACTGTTTTTT,CASSLQGQPNEKLFF
TRBV6-1,NA,NA,TRBJ2-7,TGTGCCAGCAGCCAGAGACTAGAGTCTTCCCACGAGCAGTACTTC,CASSQRLESSHEQYF
TRBV7-2,NA,NA,TRBJ1-4,TGTGCCAGCAGCCCAGATCGGGAATTCACGCTAGCAACTAATGAAAAACTGTTTTTT,CASSPDREFTLATNEKLFF
TRBV11-3,NA,NA,TRBJ1-3,TGTGCCAGCTCATCGACCTCTGGAAACACCATATATTTT,CASSSTSGNTIYF
TRBV7-2,NA,NA,TRBJ2-5,TGTGCCAGCAGCTTATATAATACCCAAGAGACCCAGTACTTC,CASSLYNTQETQYF
TRBV7-2,TRBD2,NA,TRBJ2-7,TGTGCCAGCAGCTCGGGAAGGTCTAGCGGGAGTTACGAGCAGTACTTC,CASSSGRSSGSYEQYF
TRBV5-1,NA,NA,TRBJ2-7,TGCGCCAGCAGCCCCGGTCCCCCCTACGAGCAGTACTTC,CASSPGPPYEQYF
TRBV4-2,NA,NA,TRBJ2-1,TGTGCCAGCAGCCAAGATCGAGGCGTCAATGAGCAGTTCTTC,CASSQDRGVNEQFF
TRBV18,TRBD2,NA,TRBJ2-7,TGTGCCAGCTCACCTCGGACTAGCCCGGGCGAGCAGTACTTC,CASSPRTSPGEQYF
TRBV2,NA,NA,TRBJ2-7,TGTGCCAGCAGTCCGCCGCAGTACTTC,CASSPPQYF
TRBV7-2,NA,NA,TRBJ1-5,TGTGCCAGCAGCTTTAGACACATGAATCAGCCCCAGCATTTT,CASSFRHMNQPQHF
TRBV30,NA,NA,TRBJ2-5,TGTGCCTGGAGTGCACCAAGCGGGACCCAGTACTTC,CAWSAPSGTQYF
TRBV28,TRBD1,NA,TRBJ1-5,TGTGCCAGCAGTTTGAAAAGCGGACAGGTCAGGGGCAATCAGCCCCAGCATTTT,CASSLKSGQVRGNQPQHF
TRBV6-1,TRBD2,NA,TRBJ2-1,TGTGCCAGCAGTGCCGGGACTAGCGGGGGGGTGGATTCGAATGAGCAGTTCTTC,CASSAGTSGGVDSNEQFF
TRBV5-1,TRBD2,NA,TRBJ2-7,TGCGCCAGCAGCTTGTGGCTTCCCGGAATCGAAGCGGGAGATCCCTACGAGCAGTACTTC,CASSLWLPGIEAGDPYEQYF
TRBV7-2,NA,NA,TRBJ2-4,TGTGTCGTTGGGAGATTAGGAAACATTCAGTACTTC,CVVGRLGNIQYF
TRBV10-3,NA,NA,TRBJ2-1,TGTGCCATCAGTGCGGGGACGAAGGGGGGTGAGCAGTTCTTC,CAISAGTKGGEQFF
TRBV13,NA,NA,TRBJ2-5,TGTGCCAGCAGCTTAGTAGTCGAGACCCAGTACTTC,CASSLVVETQYF
TRBV2,TRBD2,NA,TRBJ2-2,TGTGCCAGCAGTGTCGCCGGGAGGAGTCGGACCGGGGAGCTGTTTTTT,CASSVAGRSRTGELFF
TRBV5-1,TRBD1,few,TRBJ1-1,TGCGCCAGCAGCTTGCCACAGGGGGCTCAAGCTTTCTTT,CASSLPQGAQAFF
TRBV6-1,NA,NA,TRBJ2-5,TGTGCCAGCCTCCGGGACACCCAAGAGACCCAGTACTTC,CASLRDTQETQYF
TRBV6-6,TRBD1,NA,TRBJ2-1,TGTGCCAGCAATCTTCCGGGACAGGGGTTCTTCAATGAGCAGTTCTTC,CASNLPGQGFFNEQFF
TRBV16,TRBD1,NA,TRBJ2-1,TGTGCCAGCAACCCGGACAGGGTCCTCTACAATGAGCAGTTCTTC,CASNPDRVLYNEQFF
TRBV18,TRBD1,NA,TRBJ2-7,TGTGCCAGCTCACCAGGGACAGCGTCCTACGAGCAGTACTTC,CASSPGTASYEQYF
TRBV5-4,NA,NA,TRBJ1-6,TGTGCCAGCAGCTTGTACAGATCTAATTCACCCCTCCACTTT,CASSLYRSNSPLHF
TRBV6-5,NA,NA,TRBJ1-6,TGTGCCAGCAGAGACGACAGCACCTATAATTCACCCCTCCACTTT,CASRDDSTYNSPLHF
TRBV9,NA,NA,TRBJ2-1,TGTGCCAGCAGCTCTCCAATACGGGGACACTACAATGAGCAGTTCTTC,CASSSPIRGHYNEQFF
TRBV4-3,TRBD1,NA,TRBJ2-2,TGCGCCAGCAGCCAAGCGGTAGGGACAGGGACCGGGGAGCTGTTTTTT,CASSQAVGTGTGELFF
TRBV9,NA,NA,TRBJ2-3,TGTGCCAGCAACTACGGATATGGGGATAGCACAGATACGCAGTATTTT,CASNYGYGDSTDTQYF
TRBV4-3,NA,NA,TRBJ2-7,TGCGCCAGCAGCCAAGACGTGACTCTAGCCTACGAGCAGTACTTC,CASSQDVTLAYEQYF
TRBV2,NA,few,TRBJ1-1,TGTGCCAGCGACGACACGGTCAGCACTGAAGCTTTCTTT,CASDDTVSTEAFF
TRBV5-1,NA,NA,TRBJ2-3,TGCGCCAGCAGCTTGGGGCGGGACACAGATACGCAGTATTTT,CASSLGRDTDTQYF
TRBV25-1,TRBD2,NA,TRBJ2-3,TGTGCCAGCAGTGCCGGCAGCGGGGGGGCAGATACGCAGTATTTT,CASSAGSGGADTQYF
TRBV11-2,NA,many,TRBJ1-2,TGTGCCAGCAGCCCGGTTCCCTGGTTCTTAGGTGGCTACACCTTC,CASSPVPWFLGGYTF
TRBV5-4,NA,NA,TRBJ2-3,TGTGCCAGCAGCTTACGGAGCACAGATACGCAGTATTTT,CASSLRSTDTQYF
TRBV2,NA,NA,TRBJ2-7,TGTGCCAGCACCCTCCCGGGGGGCGAAGGCGAGCAGTACTTC,CASTLPGGEGEQYF
TRBV28,NA,NA,TRBJ2-7,TGTGCCAGCAGTTCAAGGTACGAGCAGTACTTC,CASSSRYEQYF